A selection of T cell receptor beta chains follows, all from one sample in a study of human T cells and chemical hapten exposure. TCRdb recomputed calls from the RACE reads with MiXCR, one row per CDR3 protein. The sample yields around 300,000 distinct CDR3 sequences, 7.5% to 9% seen once. The source material was whole blood, sampled in connection with sensitization to the hapten diphenylcyclopropenone (DPC). These receptors originate from a man aged 18 to 35 with alopecia areata. Some clones in this sample may be carry-over from other donors' samples. Both conserved end residues are part of each CDR3. Fields, in order: J gene, V gene, D gene, clone size, CDR3 protein, CDR3 DNA. D genes are given only for firm matches. Some rows mark clone size as missing; the rest say once, few, many or name a class of expanded clone.

>TRBJ1-6|TRBV18|TRBD1|.
CASSRDSPLNNSPLHF
TGTGCCAGCTCACGGGACAGCCCTCTCAATAATTCACCCCTCCACTTT
>TRBJ2-4|TRBV7-2|.|few
CASAGKNIQYF
TGTGCCAGCGCTGGCAAAAACATTCAGTACTTC
>TRBJ1-2|TRBV12-3/TRBV12-4|.|many
CASSLASYGYTF
TGTGCCAGCAGTTTAGCCTCGTATGGCTACACCTTC
>TRBJ1-2|TRBV7-6|.|few
CVSSSSPNYGYTF
TGTGTCAGCAGCTCGTCCCCGAACTATGGCTACACCTTC
>TRBJ1-2|TRBV6-6|.|few
CASSNPSYGYTF
TGTGCCAGCAGTAACCCCAGCTATGGCTACACCTTC
>TRBJ2-4|TRBV7-2|TRBD2|few
CASSDGLAGVNIQYF
TGTGCCAGCAGCGATGGACTAGCGGGGGTAAACATTCAGTACTTC
>TRBJ1-5|TRBV15|.|few
CATSRNRAGQPQHF
TGTGCCACCAGCAGGAACAGGGCCGGGCAGCCCCAGCATTTT
>TRBJ1-5|TRBV4-2|.|.
CASSRSSGVSNQPQHF
TGTGCCAGCAGCCGATCCTCAGGGGTGAGCAATCAGCCCCAGCATTTT
>TRBJ2-5|TRBV7-3|TRBD1|few
CASRPGQGSPGETQYF
TGTGCCAGCAGGCCGGGACAGGGGAGTCCCGGGGAGACCCAGTACTTC
>TRBJ2-5|TRBV6-5|.|many
CASSYSTGETQYF
TGTGCCAGCAGTTACTCGACTGGAGAGACCCAGTACTTC
>TRBJ1-1|TRBV5-1|.|few
CASSLVTTANTEAFF
TGCGCCAGCAGCTTGGTAACCACCGCGAACACTGAAGCTTTCTTT
>TRBJ2-2|TRBV12-3/TRBV12-4|.|few
CASSWYRLTGELFF
TGTGCCAGCAGTTGGTACAGACTCACCGGGGAGCTGTTTTTT
>TRBJ2-1|TRBV11-2|TRBD1|.
CASSQVTGVCNEQFF
TGTGCCAGCAGTCAAGTAACAGGGGTTTGCAATGAGCAGTTCTTC